This T cell receptor beta chain came from a study of T cell responses to AZD1222 COVID-19 vaccine (dated by TCRdb to the early 2020s). General notes on the study: AZD1222 recipients given second doses at about 4 weeks or at about 12 weeks were pooled, since spike-specific TCR depth and breadth were not found to differ between the two schedules. A total of more than 230 trial participants underwent TCR sequencing, of whom 200 to 220 had received two doses of AZD1222 and approximately 25 had received two doses of the MenACWY control vaccine. Enrollment into the trials was organized by age into subgroups of 18-55, 56-69 and 70-plus years, and those subgroups contained approximately 150, 30 and 60 TCR-sequenced participants, respectively. Overall results and qualifications from the work: Because no samples from the day 14 peak response were available, repertoires could be characterized only after the peak T cell response. Participants were mostly white British and included more females than males, and it was suggested by the authors that clonal diversity may have been underestimated. After two AZD1222 doses, spike-specific TCR breadth and depth were significantly higher than at day 0 and than in MenACWY recipients. The vaccine-associated CD4 TCRs covered the entire spike protein, and the dominant responses fell in regions 160-218 and 743-854. Conclusions about previously exposed vaccinees were limited because only a handful of AZD1222 recipients were SARS-CoV-2 seropositive at baseline. Nearly half of unique spike-specific TCRs reportedly recognized epitopes outside regions mutated in the B.1.351 and B.1.1.7 variants. In the small 56-69-year group, the increase in depth fell short of significance, most likely because of low power.

The CDR3 regions of human TCRbeta chains were analyzed by immunosequencing. As for how the authors treated the data: TCRs in the repertoires were compared against a reference library of SARS-CoV-2-specific TCRs that had been generated with the MIRA antigen-specificity platform. Breadth was defined as the fraction of unique TCRs that were SARS-CoV-2-associated, and depth was defined as the fraction of total T cells that were SARS-CoV-2-associated. Using the MIRA data, each spike-specific TCR was mapped to the spike region that the TCR reacts to and placed in a CD4 or CD8 class. Log10-transformed breadth and depth values were compared by one-way ANOVA with Sidak's multiple comparisons tests. Drawn from immuneACCESS, this table holds only the in-frame rearrangements with V and J called that TCRdb kept. Clones are partly lost; checked studies trace under half to an unresolved V gene and leave the rest unexplained. That table furnishes V, J and clone size, whereas the DNA furnished D and trimming. This sample lists 110,000 to 150,000 clones; 75% to 90% were detected once. The ten largest account for 1.5% to 2% of the sample.

The sample's time point, from its label and the paper: baseline before first vaccination. The vaccinee samples were drawn from two UK trials, COV001 and COV002, one of which was a single-blind randomized controlled phase 2/3 trial testing AZD1222 (ChAdOx1 nCoV-19) in healthy adults. For TCRbeta chain sequencing, PBMC samples were collected from trial participants at day 0 and at day 28 after the second dose. Concerning this clone: The target of this receptor is not known. It has no much larger one-base neighbor in the sample; base qualities were not kept.

The source of this sequence is an adult in good health. The source material was peripheral blood, sampled on day 0 of AZD1222 vaccination.

The CDR3 protein: CASSPPTPLAGLTIQYF. The DNA reads TGTGCCAGCAGCCCACCGACTCCGCTAGCGGGGTTAACCATTCAGTACTTC. The chain is assembled from TRBV3-1 (or the pseudogene TRBV3-2) and TRBJ2-4, with 9 middle bases fitting TRBD2. Trimming leaves V shorter by 4 bases and J shorter by 9 bases, with the junction holding 16 bases beyond the gene matches. Taken from the germline V gene (reference sequence), the CDR1 and CDR2 loops are LGHDT and YNNKEL. CDR3 length: 17 amino acids, cysteine to phenylalanine. Just CDR3 DNA is preserved here, 51 bases in frame from base 1.